This entry lists 24 T cell receptor beta chains sequenced from one sample in a study of memory CD4+ T cells and cytomegalovirus serostatus. Single viable CD3+CD4+CD8-CD45RO+ cells were sorted as the memory CD4+ T cells. TCRdb's copy holds only in-frame clones and misses some; the assay was immunoSEQ multiplex PCR. Found here are tens of thousands of clones, about four fifths of them singletons; the top ten hold roughly 2%. Sample: memory CD4+ T cells from blood. Receptors originate from an adult in good health and CMV-seropositive.

This sequence joins TRBV28 and TRBJ1-2; TRBD1 matches 9 bases. The CDR3 has 15 residues. The germline gives CDR1 MDHEN, CDR2 SYDVKM. With V trimmed by 5 bases and J by 6 bases, 10 bases remained unmatched. CDR3 amino acids: CASSRPTGGYDGYTF. The CDR3 nucleotides read TGTGCCAGCAGTAGACCAACAGGGGGCTACGATGGCTACACCTTC.

The rearrangement links TRBV11-2 to TRBJ2-4; 7 bases align to TRBD2. The germline V gene has CDR1 SGHAT and CDR2 FQNNGV. V was pared by 2 bases and J by 6 bases, with 7 bases of the junction left unmatched. This CDR3 is 15 amino acids long. In nucleotides, the CDR3 is TGTGCCAGCAGCTTAACGGCAGGCGGGGGAAACATTCAGTACTTC. It codes for CASSLTAGGGNIQYF.

The chain uses TRBV7-2 and TRBJ1-2; D ambiguous. This CDR3 is 15 amino acids long. Germline V lookup: CDR1 SGHTA, CDR2 FQGNSA. V dropped 2 bases and J dropped 3 bases, with 13 bases sitting between them. The chain's CDR3 is CASSLRREADYGYTF. Written as DNA, the CDR3 is TGTGCCAGCAGCTTACGCCGGGAAGCCGACTATGGCTACACCTTC.

This chain connects TRBV4-3 to TRBJ1-5; D may be TRBD1 (6 bases). This CDR3 contains 15 residues. The germline gives CDR1 LGHNA, CDR2 YSLEER. The germline V and J ends were trimmed by 3 bases and 4 bases, with 13 bases remaining between them. The CDR3 DNA sequence: TGCGCCAGCAGCCAGAACCTGGACAGTAATCAGCCCCAGCATTTT. This sequence encodes CASSQNLDSNQPQHF.

V usage is TRBV11-2 and J usage is TRBJ1-2; D may be TRBD1 (5 bases). Trimming removed 3 bases at V and 6 bases at J, with 11 bases between. The CDR3 has 13 amino acids. Germline-derived CDR1 and CDR2 are SGHAT and FQNNGV. The CDR3 DNA is TGTGCCAGCAGCTTTCCGGGACGACATGGCTACACCTTC. Residues: CASSFPGRHGYTF.

This chain uses TRBV7-9 with TRBJ1-6; 9 nucleotides agree with TRBD1. V trimming: 5 bases; J trimming: 7 bases; junction bases outside the gene matches: 6. Germline assignment: CDR1 SEHNR and CDR2 FQNEAQ (reference sequence). This CDR3 spans 15 amino acids. The CDR3 protein is CASSQGQGGNSPLHF. As DNA, the CDR3 is TGTGCCAGCAGCCAGGGACAGGGAGGGAATTCACCCCTCCACTTT.

CDR3 bases: TGTGCCAGCAGCGTAACAGACAGCTCGGAGCAGTACTTC. Translation gives CASSVTDSSEQYF. The chain couples TRBV9 to TRBJ2-7; a possible D gene is TRBD1 (5 bases). V was cut by 1 base and J by 7 bases, with 12 bases left in between. The germline V gene has CDR1 SGDLS and CDR2 YYNGEE. The CDR3 is 13 amino acids.

This chain joins TRBV5-1 and TRBJ1-2; 7 bases align to TRBD1. The germline V gene has CDR1 SGHRS and CDR2 YFSETQ. CDR3 length: 15 amino acids. The J segment lost 0 bases and the V segment lost 4 bases, leaving 6 bases of the junction unmatched. The CDR3 region is CASSLRQGSNYGYTF. Here the CDR3 DNA reads TGCGCCAGCAGCCTCCGACAGGGCTCTAACTATGGCTACACCTTC.

This clone was recorded a few times. V usage is TRBV29-1 and J usage is TRBJ1-2; D is ambiguous. Deletions cut 6 bases from V and 3 bases from J, with 8 bases between. The germline V gene has CDR1 SQVTM and CDR2 ANQGSEA. The CDR3 runs to 11 residues. As DNA, the CDR3 is TGCAGCGTAGGGCAAGACTATGGCTACACCTTC. Its protein product is CSVGQDYGYTF. Based on the CDR3 plus reference TRBV29-1 and TRBJ1-2, the full variable domain is SAVISQKPSRDICQRGTSLTIQCQVDSQVTMMFWYRQQPGQSLTLIATANQGSEATYESGFVIDKFPISRPNLTFSTLTVSNMSPEDSSIYLCSVGQDYGYTFGSGTRLTVV.

V gene TRBV7-3 combines with J gene TRBJ2-3; TRBD1 matches 7 bases. V lost 5 bases to trimming and J lost 2 bases; unmatched junction nucleotides: 4. The CDR3 has 14 amino acids. The germline CDR1 and CDR2 sequences are SGHTA and FQGTGA. CDR3 bases: TGTGCCAGCAGCCAGGACAGGTCCACAGATACGCAGTATTTT. Translating gives CASSQDRSTDTQYF.

The chain links TRBV11-1 to TRBJ1-1; no firm D call. Trimming removed 1 base at V and 4 bases at J, with 7 bases between. Per the germline V gene, CDR1 is SGHAT and CDR2 is FQDESV (reference sequence). The CDR3 is made up of 13 amino acids. CDR3 in DNA: TGTGCCAGCAGCTTAGAGAGAGCCACTGAAGCTTTCTTT. Protein product: CASSLERATEAFF.

V is TRBV5-5 and J is TRBJ1-1; no definite D call. This CDR3 has 13 residues. With 2 bases removed from V and 4 bases from J, the gap between germline ends came to 9 bases. CDR1 is SGHKS, CDR2 YYEKEE, per germline (reference sequence). The CDR3 sequence is CASSFLRVTEAFF. CDR3 in DNA: TGTGCCAGCAGCTTTTTGAGGGTCACTGAAGCTTTCTTT.

The J gene is TRBJ1-5, the V gene TRBV15; 7 bases are shared with TRBD1. The V gene end was trimmed by 3 bases and the J gene end by 0 bases; junction bases not matched to a gene: 2. The CDR3 consists of 15 residues. Germline-derived CDR1 and CDR2 are LNHNV and YYDKDF (reference sequence). The CDR3 loop reads CATSRTGYSNQPQHF. The CDR3 DNA is TGTGCCACCAGCAGGACAGGGTATAGCAATCAGCCCCAGCATTTT.

CDR3 sequence reads: CASSPSPAVREQYF. The CDR3 bases are TGTGCCAGCAGCCCTAGCCCCGCCGTACGGGAGCAGTACTTC. The V gene is TRBV7-9, the J gene TRBJ2-7, with TRBD2 as a possible D gene (5 bases). The germline gives CDR1 SEHNR, CDR2 FQNEAQ (reference sequence). The CDR3 has 14 amino acids. Between the trimmed V and J ends, which lost 5 bases and 7 bases, there was a span of 18 bases.

The chain couples TRBV7-3 to TRBJ1-5; D unresolved. This CDR3 has 15 amino acids. Trimming took 4 bases from V and 7 from J, leaving 17 bases between them. Germline CDR1 SGHTA, CDR2 FQGTGA. The CDR3 DNA reads TGTGCCAGCAGCTGGACCCTCGTAGTTCTCCAGCCCCAGCATTTT. Its protein product is CASSWTLVVLQPQHF.

V gene TRBV10-3 combines with J gene TRBJ1-5, with D hard to call. There are 13 residues in the CDR3. Deletions cut 3 bases from V and 3 bases from J, with 6 bases between. Per germline, CDR1 ENHRY and CDR2 SYGVKD. The CDR3 DNA sequence: TGTGCCATCAGTGACAGGATCAATCAGCCCCAGCATTTT. Translating it yields CAISDRINQPQHF.

This clone was counted a few times. The V call is TRBV5-4, the J call TRBJ2-2; tentative D call: TRBD1 (6 bases). The CDR3 loop spans 15 amino acids. Trimming took 4 bases from V and 6 from J, leaving 16 bases between them. Per the germline V gene, CDR1 is SGHNT and CDR2 is YYREEE (reference sequence). CDR3 in DNA: TGTGCCAGCAGCCGTCGGAAACAGGGACCCGGGGAGCTGTTTTTT. Encoded protein: CASSRRKQGPGELFF. Using reference TRBV5-4 and TRBJ2-2 for the parts outside the CDR3, the full variable domain is ETGVTQSPTHLIKTRGQQVTLRCSSQSGHNTVSWYQQALGQGPQFIFQYYREEENGRGNFPPRFSGLQFPNYSSELNVNALELDDSALYLCASSRRKQGPGELFFGEGSRLTVL.

This chain connects TRBV4-2 to TRBJ2-1; D may be TRBD2 (6 bases). Trimming removed 7 bases from V and 3 bases from J, with 22 bases in between. CDR1 LGHNA and CDR2 YNFKEQ come from the germline V gene. The CDR3 sequence is 17 residues long. The CDR3 nucleotides are TGTGCCAGCACCCTGAACGGCGCGGGGACCCTCTACAATGAGCAGTTCTTC. Its translation: CASTLNGAGTLYNEQFF.

This clone was observed a few times. The chain combines TRBV7-8 with TRBJ1-5, with 7 bases matching TRBD1. CDR1 SGHVS and CDR2 FQNEAQ come from the germline V gene. The CDR3 is 16 amino acids. V trimming: 5 bases; J trimming: 1 base; junction bases outside the gene matches: 8. CDR3 coding DNA: TGTGCCAGCAGCAATCGACAGGGTCGGAGCAATCAGCCCCAGCATTTT. Its protein product is CASSNRQGRSNQPQHF.

This clone has only one observation. CDR3 DNA: TGCGCCAGCAGCACCGACAGGGGTGGGCCTCAAGAGACCCAGTACTTC. Its translation: CASSTDRGGPQETQYF. V is TRBV5-1 and J is TRBJ2-5; 8 bases map to TRBD1. Germline V lookup: CDR1 SGHRS, CDR2 YFSETQ. The CDR3 is 16 amino acids. With V trimmed by 4 bases and J by 2 bases, 10 bases remained unmatched. Full variable domain (remainder filled in from reference TRBV5-1 and TRBJ2-5): KAGVTQTPRYLIKTRGQQVTLSCSPISGHRSVSWYQQTPGQGLQFLFEYFSETQRNKGNFPGRFSGRQFSNSRSEMNVSTLELGDSALYLCASSTDRGGPQETQYFGPGTRLLVL.

The gene calls are TRBV29-1 and TRBJ1-3, with a possible D match to TRBD1 (6 bases). Looked up from germline, CDR1 is SQVTM and CDR2 is ANQGSEA. The CDR3 loop spans 14 amino acids. The V end lost 7 bases, the J end lost 1 base, and 14 bases lay between the germline ends. As DNA, the CDR3 is TGCAGCGCAATACAGGGCTCTTCTGGAAACACCATATATTTT. Translating it yields CSAIQGSSGNTIYF.

The chain has TRBV7-2 and TRBJ1-2, with D possibly being TRBD1 (5 bases). The CDR3 is made up of 18 amino acids. CDR1 and CDR2 (germline): SGHTA, FQGNSA. The ends were cut back, 3 bases at V and 5 bases at J, with 25 bases in the middle. CDR3 sequence (DNA): TGTGCCAGCAGCTTTACCGCTCCCGGGACCGCTACGAAATATGGCTACACCTTC. Translated: CASSFTAPGTATKYGYTF.

This chain connects TRBV6-6 to TRBJ2-1, with a tentative D call TRBD2 (6 bases). Trimming pared 5 bases from V and 6 bases from J, leaving 17 bases between. The CDR3 loop spans 15 amino acids. Germline V gene data show CDR1 as MNHNY and CDR2 as SVGAGI (reference sequence). The CDR3 DNA sequence: TGTGCCAGCAGTCTGGCGGGGCAGGTGGGCAATGAGCAGTTCTTC. As protein: CASSLAGQVGNEQFF.

Concerning this clone itself: The same CDR3 arises from other DNA sequences in this sample as well. V and J are TRBV28 and TRBJ1-3; D uncertain. CDR1 MDHEN and CDR2 SYDVKM come from the germline V gene. This CDR3 contains 14 residues. V was trimmed by 2 bases and J by 0 bases, leaving 5 bases between them. CDR3 DNA: TGTGCCAGCAGTTTAACAGCCTCTGGAAACACCATATATTTT. This sequence encodes CASSLTASGNTIYF.